These 6 T cell receptor beta chains originate from one sample sequenced in a study of T-cell reconstitution after alpha-beta-depleted transplantation in children. Preparing the TCRbeta library involved the use of unique molecular identifiers. TCRdb re-called the PCR reads through MiXCR, storing one row per CDR3 protein. The sample contains 200,000 to 250,000 distinct CDR3 sequences, 9.7% of which appear only once. The sequences come from PBMCs from the stem cell graft donor, collected from the stem cell graft. Source of these receptors: a human donor who donated a stem cell graft to a child with SCID.

This clonotype has at least ten counts. The DNA for the CDR3 is TGCGCCAGCAGCTTGCTAATGGGGGCCAGAGCTTTCTTT. This gives the protein CASSLLMGARAFF. The genes are TRBV5-1 and TRBJ1-1; D is perhaps TRBD1 (6 bases). Germline lookup yields CDR1 SGHRS and CDR2 YFSETQ. With 1 base removed from V and 10 bases from J, the gap between germline ends came to 14 bases. There are 13 residues in the CDR3.

The rearrangement links TRBV5-1 to TRBJ1-1; weak D call: TRBD1 (5 bases). The CDR3 has 15 residues. V lost 6 bases and J 0 bases, leaving 15 bases between the germline ends. Germline CDR1 is SGHRS and CDR2 is YFSETQ. DNA of the CDR3: TGCGCCAGCATGACAGCCGGTGGGATGAACACTGAAGCTTTCTTT. It translates to CASMTAGGMNTEAFF.

CDR3 DNA sequence: TGTGCCAGCAGTTTCGGGGCAGGGAACACCGGGGAGCTGTTTTTT. Residues: CASSFGAGNTGELFF. V gene TRBV12-3 or TRBV12-4 combines with J gene TRBJ2-2; D may correspond to TRBD1 or TRBD2 (5 bases each). The CDR3 sequence is 15 residues long. Trimming took 3 bases from V and 1 from J, leaving 9 bases between them.

V gene TRBV7-2 combines with J gene TRBJ2-3, with TRBD2 matching 9 bases. The CDR3 is 17 amino acids. Trimming cost V 5 bases and J 4 bases; bases outside gene matches: 13. The germline V gene encodes CDR1 SGHTA and CDR2 FQGNSA. In DNA, the CDR3 is TGTGCCAGCAGCCGATGGATCAGCGGGGGGAGTTCAGATACGCAGTATTTT. Encoded protein: CASSRWISGGSSDTQYF.

A remark on this clonotype: A much larger clone lies one base from this, so it may be a read error. V is TRBV29-1 and J is TRBJ2-7; no clear D gene. Germline V gene lookup returns CDR1 SQVTM and CDR2 ANQGSEA. The CDR3 is 12 residues long. CDR3 coding DNA: TGCAGCGTTGAAATCTTACCCTACGAGCAGTGCTTC. Amino acid sequence: CSVEILPYEQCF.

This clonotype came up a few times. V gene TRBV7-2 combines with J gene TRBJ1-5; D is perhaps TRBD1 (6 bases). Germline V gene data show CDR1 as SGHTA and CDR2 as FQGNSA. This CDR3 comprises 15 residues. V lost 6 bases, J lost 7 bases, and 19 bases lay in between. The CDR3 sequence is CASSWRGAPGQPQHF. Here the CDR3 DNA reads TGTGCCAGCAGTTGGAGGGGGGCCCCGGGACAGCCCCAGCATTTT. The whole variable domain, remainder taken from reference TRBV7-2 and TRBJ1-5, is GAGVSQSPSNKVTEKGKDVELRCDPISGHTALYWYRQSLGQGLEFLIYFQGNSAPDKSGLPSDRFSAERTGGSVSTLTIQRTQQEDSAVYLCASSWRGAPGQPQHFGDGTRLSIL.